The rows below give T cell receptor beta chains drawn from one sample of a study of human T cells and chemical hapten exposure. MiXCR was run by TCRdb on the RACE reads, yielding one entry per CDR3 protein. The sample consists of some 180,000 distinct CDR3 sequences, about 20% of them appearing once. The sample here was whole blood, taken in connection with sensitization to the hapten diphenylcyclopropenone (DPC). The receptors derive from a woman between 45 and 60 years old with alopecia areata. Some clones in this sample may be carry-over from other donors' samples. Both conserved end residues are part of each CDR3. A D gene is named only where the DNA matches it firmly. Clone size is not always given. Where it is, it says once, few, many or a class for expanded clones.

>TRBV27|few|TRBJ2-2|TRBD2
CASSIQLADANTGELFF
TGTGCCAGCAGTATCCAACTAGCGGATGCGAACACCGGGGAGCTGTTTTTT
>TRBV29-1|-|TRBJ2-2|-
CSVVSGNTGELFF
TGCAGCGTTGTTTCGGGGAACACCGGGGAGCTGTTTTTT
>TRBV7-9|-|TRBJ2-1|-
CASSLEVPSEQFF
TGTGCCAGCAGCTTAGAGGTCCCGAGCGAGCAGTTCTTC
>TRBV29-1|-|TRBJ2-5|-
CSAAGTGWDQETQYF
TGCAGCGCCGCCGGGACTGGTTGGGACCAAGAGACCCAGTACTTC
>TRBV29-1|few|TRBJ1-1|-
CSARDASTEAFF
TGCAGCGCCCGGGACGCCAGCACTGAAGCTTTCTTT
>TRBV19|-|TRBJ1-3|-
CASTFGQRIRNTIYF
TGTGCCAGTACCTTTGGACAGAGAATCAGAAACACCATATATTTT
>TRBV3-1|few|TRBJ2-1|TRBD2
CASSQDSSGRAEFF
TGTGCCAGCAGCCAAGATAGTAGCGGGAGGGCCGAGTTCTTC
>TRBV29-1|few|TRBJ2-1|TRBD2
CSVEALAGVDEQFF
TGCAGCGTTGAGGCACTAGCGGGAGTGGATGAGCAGTTCTTC
>TRBV29-1|-|TRBJ2-3|TRBD2
CSVAQLAGVSATQYF
TGCAGCGTTGCACAACTAGCGGGAGTATCCGCTACGCAGTATTTT
>TRBV27|few|TRBJ1-5|TRBD1
CASSLYGTGATSSNQPQHF
TGTGCCAGCAGTTTGTACGGGACAGGGGCTACCTCTAGCAATCAGCCCCAGCATTTT
>TRBV14|-|TRBJ2-7|TRBD2
CASSQGLAGGREQYF
TGTGCCAGCAGCCAAGGGCTAGCGGGAGGGAGAGAGCAGTACTTC
>TRBV10-3|-|TRBJ2-2|TRBD1
CAISGPPTGTSITGELFF
TGTGCCATCAGTGGACCCCCGACAGGGACCTCGATAACCGGGGAGCTGTTTTTT
>TRBV29-1|-|TRBJ1-2|-
CSVGTGGHSYTF
TGCAGCGTGGGTACCGGGGGGCATAGCTACACCTTC
>TRBV20-1|few|TRBJ2-2|TRBD2
CSARPSGPTGELFF
TGCAGTGCTAGACCTAGCGGCCCGACCGGGGAGCTGTTTTTT
>TRBV3-1|-|TRBJ1-1|-
CASSQNRVAEAFF
TGTGCCAGCAGCCAAAACAGGGTGGCTGAAGCTTTCTTT
>TRBV5-4|-|TRBJ2-1|TRBD2
CASSLVGGGYNEQFF
TGTGCCAGCAGCTTGGTTGGCGGGGGGTACAATGAGCAGTTCTTC
>TRBV3-1|-|TRBJ2-7|-
CASSQAGRPYEQYF
TGTGCCAGCAGCCAAGCAGGGAGGCCCTACGAGCAGTACTTC
>TRBV20-1|few|TRBJ2-5|TRBD1
CSALPGQGIETQYF
TGCAGTGCTCTACCGGGACAGGGCATAGAGACCCAGTACTTC
>TRBV20-1|-|TRBJ1-5|TRBD1
CSAGRQWTGENQPQHF
TGCAGTGCTGGGCGACAATGGACAGGGGAAAATCAGCCCCAGCATTTT
>TRBV20-1|few|TRBJ1-1|-
CSASDMNTEAFF
TGCAGTGCTAGTGACATGAACACTGAAGCTTTCTTT
>TRBV27|-|TRBJ2-3|-
CASSLERLGFFSTQYF
TGTGCCAGCAGTTTAGAGCGACTAGGCTTTTTTAGTACGCAGTATTTT
>TRBV7-9|many|TRBJ2-1|TRBD2
CASSFGTSGMGEQFF
TGTGCCAGCAGCTTCGGGACTAGCGGGATGGGTGAGCAGTTCTTC
>TRBV5-5|-|TRBJ2-7|TRBD2
CASSFFGSGSYEQYF
TGTGCCAGCAGCTTCTTTGGTAGCGGGAGCTACGAGCAGTACTTC
>TRBV10-3|-|TRBJ2-7|-
CAISEFDRHEQYF
TGTGCCATCAGTGAGTTCGATCGTCACGAGCAGTACTTC
>TRBV7-8|-|TRBJ2-1|-
CASSAEYNEQFF
TGTGCCAGCAGCGCGGAGTACAATGAGCAGTTCTTC
>TRBV5-1|few|TRBJ1-2|TRBD1
CASSLVPGQEHGYTF
TGCGCCAGCAGCTTGGTCCCGGGACAGGAACACGGCTACACCTTC
>TRBV28|few|TRBJ1-1|TRBD1
CASRYSGAGGTEAFF
TGTGCCAGCCGTTATAGCGGGGCAGGGGGTACTGAAGCTTTCTTT
>TRBV10-3|-|TRBJ1-1|TRBD1
CAISWTGGNEAFF
TGTGCCATCAGTTGGACAGGAGGAAATGAAGCTTTCTTT
>TRBV6-5|-|TRBJ1-1|-
CASSYRSQGPSITEAFF
TGTGCCAGCAGTTACAGGTCACAGGGACCTTCGATCACTGAAGCTTTCTTT
>TRBV20-1|-|TRBJ2-1|TRBD2
CSASLIAGGAYNEQFF
TGCAGTGCTAGTTTAATAGCGGGAGGTGCCTACAATGAGCAGTTCTTC
>TRBV9|-|TRBJ2-7|-
CASSPTGSLVYEQYF
TGTGCCAGCAGCCCTACAGGGAGTCTAGTGTACGAGCAGTACTTC
>TRBV6-6|few|TRBJ1-2|-
CASRPDRPLGYTF
TGTGCCAGCAGGCCCGACAGGCCCCTGGGCTACACCTTC
>TRBV27|-|TRBJ2-1|-
CASGQGSYNEQFF
TGTGCCAGCGGGCAGGGGTCCTACAATGAGCAGTTCTTC
>TRBV7-3|-|TRBJ2-1|TRBD1
CASSADRDEQFF
TGTGCCAGCAGCGCGGACAGGGACGAGCAGTTCTTC
>TRBV2|few|TRBJ1-2|-
CASSPGPWSYGYTF
TGTGCCAGCAGTCCGGGTCCATGGAGCTATGGCTACACCTTC
>TRBV15|-|TRBJ2-2|-
CATSIGSGYGELFF
TGTGCCACCAGCATTGGTAGCGGATACGGGGAGCTGTTTTTT
>TRBV15|-|TRBJ2-1|TRBD2
CATSTTSGSYVNEQFF
TGTGCCACCAGCACCACTAGCGGGAGCTACGTCAATGAGCAGTTCTTC
>TRBV10-3|few|TRBJ2-7|TRBD1
CAIGGRAVEQYF
TGTGCCATAGGGGGCAGGGCAGTCGAGCAGTACTTC
>TRBV7-2|few|TRBJ2-7|TRBD1
CASSLTGTGPYEQYF
TGTGCCAGCAGCTTAACCGGGACAGGGCCCTACGAGCAGTACTTC
>TRBV5-5|-|TRBJ2-3|-
CASSLDVGTDTQYF
TGTGCCAGCAGCTTGGATGTGGGCACAGATACGCAGTATTTT
>TRBV7-9|few|TRBJ2-3|-
CASSTPGATADTQYF
TGTGCCAGCAGCACACCTGGGGCTACGGCAGATACGCAGTATTTT
>TRBV11-2|-|TRBJ2-3|TRBD2
CASSLGTSFADTQYF
TGTGCCAGCAGCCTCGGGACTAGCTTTGCAGATACGCAGTATTTT
>TRBV29-1|-|TRBJ1-1|-
CSVVRGNLDTEAFF
TGCAGCGTTGTGAGGGGCAATTTGGACACTGAAGCTTTCTTT
>TRBV29-1|few|TRBJ2-3|TRBD1
CSVEAQGRGSADTQYF
TGCAGCGTTGAAGCCCAGGGCAGGGGGTCCGCAGATACGCAGTATTTT
>TRBV20-1|few|TRBJ1-5|-
CSARVGVLRDQPQHF
TGCAGTGCTAGAGTCGGGGTATTGAGGGATCAGCCCCAGCATTTT
>TRBV10-3|-|TRBJ2-3|-
CAISVGDSSTDTQYF
TGTGCCATCAGTGTGGGAGACTCCAGCACAGATACGCAGTATTTT
>TRBV29-1|-|TRBJ1-2|-
CSVESGGWNYGYTF
TGCAGCGTTGAATCGGGGGGTTGGAACTATGGCTACACCTTC
>TRBV20-1|few|TRBJ2-5|TRBD2
CSAYPGRAQETQYF
TGCAGTGCCTACCCTGGGAGGGCTCAAGAGACCCAGTACTTC
>TRBV11-2|-|TRBJ2-6|-
CASSSFAAGTGANVLTF
TGTGCCAGCAGCTCCTTTGCCGCGGGTACTGGGGCCAACGTCCTGACTTTC
>TRBV6-5|few|TRBJ2-7|-
CASSYSYGGEQYF
TGTGCCAGCAGTTACTCGTATGGGGGCGAGCAGTACTTC
>TRBV3-1|few|TRBJ2-3|-
CASSQRADTQYF
TGTGCCAGCAGCCAAAGGGCAGATACGCAGTATTTT
>TRBV7-9|few|TRBJ1-1|-
CASRDLTYTEAFF
TGTGCCAGCCGGGACCTGACGTACACTGAAGCTTTCTTT
>TRBV15|few|TRBJ2-5|TRBD2
CATSLAGAETQYF
TGTGCCACCAGCTTAGCGGGAGCAGAGACCCAGTACTTC
>TRBV7-9|once|TRBJ2-1|TRBD1
CASSPRQGYNEQFF
TGTGCCAGCAGCCCGCGACAGGGTTACAATGAGCAGTTCTTC
>TRBV7-2|-|TRBJ2-1|-
CASSPSQGPYNEQFF
TGTGCCAGCAGCCCCTCTCAGGGGCCCTACAATGAGCAGTTCTTC
>TRBV7-8|-|TRBJ2-2|TRBD2
CASSFRTSGTGELFF
TGTGCCAGCAGCTTCCGGACTAGTGGGACCGGGGAGCTGTTTTTT
>TRBV29-1|-|TRBJ2-5|-
CSVEDYPRGQETQYF
TGCAGCGTTGAAGATTATCCCCGGGGACAAGAGACCCAGTACTTC